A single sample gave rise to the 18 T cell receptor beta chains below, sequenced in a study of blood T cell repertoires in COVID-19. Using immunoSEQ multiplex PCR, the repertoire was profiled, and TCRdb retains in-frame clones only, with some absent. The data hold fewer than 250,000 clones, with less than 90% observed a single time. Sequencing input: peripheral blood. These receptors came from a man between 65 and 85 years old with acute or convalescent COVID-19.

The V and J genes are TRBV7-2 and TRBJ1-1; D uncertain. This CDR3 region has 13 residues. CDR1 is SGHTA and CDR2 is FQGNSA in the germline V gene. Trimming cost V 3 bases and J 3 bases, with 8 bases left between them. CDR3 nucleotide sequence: TGTGCCAGCAGCTTTAGTGAGCACACTGAAGCTTTCTTT. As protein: CASSFSEHTEAFF. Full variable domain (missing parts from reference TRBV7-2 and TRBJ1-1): GAGVSQSPSNKVTEKGKDVELRCDPISGHTALYWYRQSLGQGLEFLIYFQGNSAPDKSGLPSDRFSAERTGGSVSTLTIQRTQQEDSAVYLCASSFSEHTEAFFGQGTRLTVV.

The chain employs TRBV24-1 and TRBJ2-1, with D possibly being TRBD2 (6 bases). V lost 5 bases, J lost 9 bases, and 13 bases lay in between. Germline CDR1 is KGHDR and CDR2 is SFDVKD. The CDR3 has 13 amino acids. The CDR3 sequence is CATSGPVSGEQFF. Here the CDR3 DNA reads TGTGCCACCAGTGGGCCAGTTAGCGGTGAGCAGTTCTTC.

The CDR3, as DNA: TGTGCCAGCAGTCCGGGACAGGGGTTCACTGAAGCTTTCTTT. As protein: CASSPGQGFTEAFF. The chain combines TRBV28 with TRBJ1-1, with TRBD1 matching over 10 bases. Trimming removed 5 bases from V and 4 bases from J; junction bases left unmatched: 4. The CDR3 runs to 14 residues. Germline CDR1 reads MDHEN; CDR2 reads SYDVKM.

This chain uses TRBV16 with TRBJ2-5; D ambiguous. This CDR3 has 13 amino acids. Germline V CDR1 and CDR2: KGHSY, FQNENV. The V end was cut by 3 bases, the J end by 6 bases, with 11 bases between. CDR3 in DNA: TGTGCCAGCAGCCAGAACGCGCGGCAGACCCAGTACTTC. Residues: CASSQNARQTQYF. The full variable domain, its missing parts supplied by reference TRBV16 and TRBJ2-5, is GEEVAQTPKHLVRGEGQKAKLYCAPIKGHSYVFWYQQVLKNEFKFLISFQNENVFDETGMPKERFSAKCLPNSPCSLEIQATKLEDSAVYFCASSQNARQTQYFGPGTRLLVL.

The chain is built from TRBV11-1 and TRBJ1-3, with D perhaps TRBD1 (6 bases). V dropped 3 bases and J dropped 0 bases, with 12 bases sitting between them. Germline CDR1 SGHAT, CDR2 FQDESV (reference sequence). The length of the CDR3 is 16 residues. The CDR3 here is CASSFGGQFSGNTIYF. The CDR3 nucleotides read TGTGCCAGCAGCTTCGGAGGACAGTTCTCTGGAAACACCATATATTTT.

This CDR3 is CASSSPGGEAFF. CDR3 sequence (DNA): TGTGCCAGCAGCTCCCCCGGGGGGGAGGCTTTCTTT. This rearrangement joins TRBV11-3 to TRBJ1-1; D might be TRBD1 (5 bases). Trimming pared 4 bases from V and 11 bases from J, leaving 14 bases between. The germline CDR1 and CDR2 sequences are SGHNT and YENEEA. The CDR3 is made up of 12 amino acids.

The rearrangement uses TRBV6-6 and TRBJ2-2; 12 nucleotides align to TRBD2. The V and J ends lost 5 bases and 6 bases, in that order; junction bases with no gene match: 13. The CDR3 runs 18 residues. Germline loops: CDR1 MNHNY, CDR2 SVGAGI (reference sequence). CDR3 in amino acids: CASSRRGGLAGSPGELFF. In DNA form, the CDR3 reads TGTGCCAGCAGTCGCCGGGGGGGACTAGCGGGTTCCCCCGGGGAGCTGTTTTTT.

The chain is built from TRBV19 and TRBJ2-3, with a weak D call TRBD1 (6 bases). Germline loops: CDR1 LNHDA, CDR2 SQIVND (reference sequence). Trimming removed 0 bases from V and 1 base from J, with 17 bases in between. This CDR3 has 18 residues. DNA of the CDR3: TGTGCCAGTAGTATAGATCTATCATCGGCAGGGGGCACAGATACGCAGTATTTT. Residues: CASSIDLSSAGGTDTQYF.

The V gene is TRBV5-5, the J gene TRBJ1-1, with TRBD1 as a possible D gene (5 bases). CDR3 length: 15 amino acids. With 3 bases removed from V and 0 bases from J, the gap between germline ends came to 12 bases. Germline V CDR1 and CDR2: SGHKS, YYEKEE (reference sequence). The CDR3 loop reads CASSSAVGVNTEAFF. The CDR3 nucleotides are TGTGCCAGCAGCTCTGCAGTAGGGGTGAACACTGAAGCTTTCTTT.

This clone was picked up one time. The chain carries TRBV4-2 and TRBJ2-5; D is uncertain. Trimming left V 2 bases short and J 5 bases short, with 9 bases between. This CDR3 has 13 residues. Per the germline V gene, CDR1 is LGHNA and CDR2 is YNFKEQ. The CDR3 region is CASSQSSGETQYF. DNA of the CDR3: TGTGCCAGCAGCCAATCTAGTGGCGAGACCCAGTACTTC.

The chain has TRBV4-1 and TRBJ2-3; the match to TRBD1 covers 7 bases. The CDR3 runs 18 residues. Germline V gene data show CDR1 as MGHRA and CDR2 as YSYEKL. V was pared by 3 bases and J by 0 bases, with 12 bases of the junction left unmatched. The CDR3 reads CASSQGQLSPTSTDTQYF. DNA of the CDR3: TGCGCCAGCAGCCAGGGACAGCTTTCACCTACTAGCACAGATACGCAGTATTTT.

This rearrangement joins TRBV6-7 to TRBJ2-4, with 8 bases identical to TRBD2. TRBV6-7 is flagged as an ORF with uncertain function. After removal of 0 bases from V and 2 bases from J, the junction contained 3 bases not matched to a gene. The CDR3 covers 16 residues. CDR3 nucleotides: TGTGCCAGCAGTTACTCGGGCGGGAGGACCAAAAACATTCAGTACTTC. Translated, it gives CASSYSGGRTKNIQYF.

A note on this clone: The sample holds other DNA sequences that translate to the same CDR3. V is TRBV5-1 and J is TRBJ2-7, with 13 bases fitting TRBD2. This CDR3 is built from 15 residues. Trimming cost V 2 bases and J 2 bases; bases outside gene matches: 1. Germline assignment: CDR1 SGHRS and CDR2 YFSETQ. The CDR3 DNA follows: TGCGCCAGCAGCTTAGGGACTAGCGGGACCTACGAGCAGTACTTC. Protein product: CASSLGTSGTYEQYF.

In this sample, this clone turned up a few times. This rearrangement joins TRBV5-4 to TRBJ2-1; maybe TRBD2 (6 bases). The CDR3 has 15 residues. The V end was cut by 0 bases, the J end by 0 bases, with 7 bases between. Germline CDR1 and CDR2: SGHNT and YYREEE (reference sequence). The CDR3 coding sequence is TGTGCCAGCAGCTTGGACGGGAGCTCCTACAATGAGCAGTTCTTC. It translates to CASSLDGSSYNEQFF.

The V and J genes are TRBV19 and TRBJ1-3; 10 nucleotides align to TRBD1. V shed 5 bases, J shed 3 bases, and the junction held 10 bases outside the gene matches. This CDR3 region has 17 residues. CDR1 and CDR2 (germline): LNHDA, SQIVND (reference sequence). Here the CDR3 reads CASSPRPGQGNGNTIYF. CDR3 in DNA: TGTGCCAGTAGTCCCCGACCGGGACAGGGGAATGGAAACACCATATATTTT.

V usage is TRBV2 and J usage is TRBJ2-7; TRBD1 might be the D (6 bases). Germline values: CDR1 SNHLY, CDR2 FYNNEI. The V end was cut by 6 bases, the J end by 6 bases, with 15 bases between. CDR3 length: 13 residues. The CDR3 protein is CASRNNRDGEQYF. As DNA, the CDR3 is TGTGCCAGCAGGAATAACAGGGATGGCGAGCAGTACTTC.

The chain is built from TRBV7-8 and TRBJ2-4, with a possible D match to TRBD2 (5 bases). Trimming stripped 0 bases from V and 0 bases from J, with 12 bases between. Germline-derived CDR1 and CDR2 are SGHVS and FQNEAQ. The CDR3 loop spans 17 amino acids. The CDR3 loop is CASSLARAGLAKNIQYF. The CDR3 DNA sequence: TGTGCCAGCAGCTTAGCGCGGGCCGGACTAGCCAAAAACATTCAGTACTTC.

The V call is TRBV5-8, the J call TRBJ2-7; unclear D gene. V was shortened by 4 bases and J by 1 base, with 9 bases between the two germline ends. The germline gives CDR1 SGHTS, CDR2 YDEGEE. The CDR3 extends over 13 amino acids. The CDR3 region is CASSAEYSYEQYF. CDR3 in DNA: TGTGCCAGCAGCGCGGAATATTCCTACGAGCAGTACTTC.